This T cell receptor beta chain comes out of a study of tumor-infiltrating lymphocytes in primary liver carcinoma. About the study: Samples returned roughly 3.65 to 8 million productive TCRbeta reads each. Read depth did not differ significantly between tissue types.

This CDR3 has 13 amino acids. Trimming removed 5 bases from V and 4 bases from J, with 10 bases in between. Germline CDR1 is SGHDN and CDR2 is FVKESK. For blood RNA, unsorted whole blood served as the source, and germline DNA was extracted too. This clonotype was seen a handful of times. TCR beta cDNA was made from around 520 ng total RNA with a constant-region primer. Libraries of TCR beta came from three nested multiplex PCR rounds with slightly modified ARM-PCR. A C-beta reverse primer was combined with TRBV1-TRBV30 forward primers in the first two PCR rounds, and each round had about 10 cycles. TCRdb ran MiXCR on the multiplex PCR reads and lists one entry per CDR3 protein. Of 310,000 or so distinct CDR3 sequences listed, more than 55% are singletons.

Material for sequencing was peripheral blood. The TCR sequence derives from a woman aged 25-40 years with primary liver carcinoma and hepatitis B virus infection. The chain couples TRBV14 to TRBJ2-3, with D possibly TRBD1 on 5 matching bases. The CDR3 here is CASSSTRADTQYF. CDR3 nucleotides: TGTGCCAGCAGCTCTACCAGGGCAGATACGCAGTATTTT. The variable domain in full, completed from reference TRBV14 and TRBJ2-3, reads EAGVTQFPSHSVIEKGQTVTLRCDPISGHDNLYWYRRVMGKEIKFLLHFVKESKQDESGMPNNRFLAERTGGTYSTLKVQPAELEDSGVYFCASSSTRADTQYFGPGTRLTVL.